The entry below describes one T cell receptor (beta chain). The CDR3 runs 15 residues. The V and J ends lost 5 bases and 2 bases respectively, with 16 bases between them. This specimen comes from a study of human T cells and chemical hapten exposure. Indicated time point: patch test 1, 2 weeks after DPC sensitization. As to treatment: therapeutic diphenylcyclopropenone sensitization with weekly scalp DPC. Alopecia patients deemed DPC-suitable, aged 18 to 70, excluding pregnancy. MiXCR, run by TCRdb on the RACE reads, gives a single entry per CDR3 protein. Among roughly 180,000 distinct CDR3 sequences listed, about 20% were seen once.

The chain combines TRBV12-3 or TRBV12-4 with TRBJ2-7; D is ambiguous. The sequence came from a woman in her 50s with alopecia areata. Some clones in this sample may be carry-over from other donors' samples. Source: whole blood, taken in connection with sensitization to the hapten diphenylcyclopropenone (DPC). The CDR3 protein is CASSNSGRRAYEQYF. The CDR3 DNA sequence: TGTGCCAGCAGTAACTCCGGGCGAAGGGCCTACGAGCAGTACTTC.